One sample yielded the 20 T cell receptor beta chains listed below, sequenced in a study of identical twins. One entry per CDR3 protein, called by TCRdb with MiXCR from the 5' RACE reads. The data show about 220,000 distinct CDR3 sequences, approximately 8.3% seen once. These data also featured in a second study, about yellow fever vaccine responses in identical twins.

Sequenced material: memory (CD45RO+) T cells sorted from blood. These receptors were taken from a woman between 18 and 29 years old in good health.

The V gene is TRBV20-1, the J gene TRBJ2-2; TRBD2 aligns across 7 bases. This CDR3 is built from 14 residues. Germline V gene lookup returns CDR1 DFQATT and CDR2 SNEGSKA (reference sequence). Trimming at V came to 3 bases and at J to 4 bases, leaving 5 bases not matched to a gene. The CDR3 sequence is CSASGGRGTGELFF. In DNA, the CDR3 is TGCAGTGCTAGCGGGGGGAGGGGCACCGGGGAGCTGTTTTTT.

There are many counts of this clonotype. Written as DNA, the CDR3 is TGCAGCGTTGGAATTGACACGCAGTATTTT. It encodes CSVGIDTQYF. V gene TRBV29-1 combines with J gene TRBJ2-3; D gene unclear. Deletions cut 4 bases from V and 9 bases from J, with 8 bases between. Germline V gene sequence: CDR1 SQVTM, CDR2 ANQGSEA. The CDR3 covers 10 residues.

This clonotype came up many times. V gene TRBV20-1 combines with J gene TRBJ2-5; tentatively, D is TRBD1 (7 bases). This CDR3 spans 15 amino acids. The V gene's germline CDR1 is DFQATT and CDR2 SNEGSKA (reference sequence). V gave up 4 bases and J gave up 2 bases, with 17 bases separating them. Written as DNA, the CDR3 is TGCAGTGCTATACCAGGGCAGGGGGGTCAAGAGACCCAGTACTTC. Translated, it gives CSAIPGQGGQETQYF.

The V call is TRBV20-1, the J call TRBJ2-2; 7 bases line up with TRBD1. V was clipped by 2 bases and J by 1 base; unmatched bases: 1. CDR3 length: 14 residues. The germline gives CDR1 DFQATT, CDR2 SNEGSKA (reference sequence). CDR3 region: CSARRGQNTGELFF. CDR3 DNA: TGCAGTGCTAGAAGGGGGCAGAACACCGGGGAGCTGTTTTTT.

Only a few counts were recorded for this clonotype. The J gene is TRBJ2-1, the V gene TRBV3-1; 12 nucleotides match TRBD2. The CDR3 covers 19 residues. CDR1 and CDR2 from the germline V gene are LGHDT and YNNKEL (reference sequence). After removal of 3 bases from V and 6 bases from J, the junction contained 15 bases not matched to a gene. The CDR3 sequence: CASSHLSGLAGGSRNEQFF. DNA of the CDR3: TGTGCCAGCAGCCATTTGTCCGGGCTAGCGGGAGGGAGTCGCAATGAGCAGTTCTTC.

Only a few counts were recorded for this clonotype. V is TRBV5-4 and J is TRBJ2-1, with TRBD2 identical over 7 bases. Germline V CDR1 and CDR2: SGHNT, YYREEE (reference sequence). With V trimmed by 0 bases and J by 7 bases, 10 bases remained unmatched. The CDR3 is made up of 16 amino acids. This CDR3 is CASSLDAGRPENEQFF. Here the CDR3 DNA reads TGTGCCAGCAGCTTGGATGCCGGGAGGCCCGAGAATGAGCAGTTCTTC. Full variable domain (rest looked up from reference TRBV5-4 and TRBJ2-1): ETGVTQSPTHLIKTRGQQVTLRCSSQSGHNTVSWYQQALGQGPQFIFQYYREEENGRGNFPPRFSGLQFPNYSSELNVNALELDDSALYLCASSLDAGRPENEQFFGPGTRLTVL.

The V and J genes are TRBV7-8 and TRBJ1-2; the D is unclear. CDR1 and CDR2 (germline): SGHVS, FQNEAQ. The CDR3 runs 13 residues. The V and J ends lost 1 base and 8 bases respectively, with 11 bases between them. The CDR3, as DNA: TGTGCCAGCAGCTTAGTAAGGGAATCGGGCTACACCTTC. It yields the protein CASSLVRESGYTF.

This sequence joins TRBV15 and TRBJ1-2, with unresolved D. This CDR3 contains 12 residues. Trimming removed 4 bases at V and 12 bases at J, with 15 bases between. CDR1 is LNHNV, CDR2 YYDKDF, per germline (reference sequence). In DNA form, the CDR3 reads TGTGCCACCAGCACGAGTATCCGGTCTCACACCTTC. Translating it yields CATSTSIRSHTF.

Here the CDR3 DNA reads TGTGCCAGCAGTTTGGCAATAGCGGGGACCAGCACAGATACGCAGTATTTT. Translating it yields CASSLAIAGTSTDTQYF. The V and J genes are TRBV12-3 or TRBV12-4 and TRBJ2-3; the match to TRBD2 covers 8 bases. This CDR3 has 17 residues. J was trimmed by 0 bases and V by 3 bases; bases with no gene match: 8.

Many counts were recorded for this clonotype. The chain is built from TRBV4-3 and TRBJ2-3, with D tentatively TRBD2 (6 bases). This CDR3 is 16 amino acids long. V was shortened by 0 bases and J by 2 bases, with 12 bases between the two germline ends. Germline V gene data show CDR1 as LGHNA and CDR2 as YSLEER. CDR3 protein: CASSQEWGGLTDTQYF. The CDR3 DNA follows: TGCGCCAGCAGCCAAGAATGGGGAGGACTCACAGATACGCAGTATTTT.

The J gene is TRBJ2-7, the V gene TRBV6-1; TRBD2 agrees at 9 bases. Germline lookup yields CDR1 MNHNS and CDR2 SASEGT. V shed 6 bases, J shed 4 bases, and the junction held 13 bases outside the gene matches. CDR3 length equals 16 residues. The DNA of the CDR3 is TGTGCCAGCAGACCCCGCGGCCTAGCGGGACAATACGAGCAGTACTTC. It is translated as CASRPRGLAGQYEQYF.

This clonotype has only a few counts. The gene calls are TRBV2 and TRBJ2-1; 7 bases align to TRBD1. Trimming removed 8 bases from V and 3 bases from J; junction bases left unmatched: 10. The CDR3 sequence is 15 residues long. Germline V gives CDR1 SNHLY, CDR2 FYNNEI. In nucleotides, the CDR3 is TGTGCCAGCCACGGCTCAGGGGGAAGCTACAATGAGCAGTTCTTC. This translates into CASHGSGGSYNEQFF. Combining the CDR3 with reference TRBV2 and TRBJ2-1 gives the whole variable domain EPEVTQTPSHQVTQMGQEVILRCVPISNHLYFYWYRQILGQKVEFLVSFYNNEISEKSEIFDDQFSVERPDGSNFTLKIRSTKLEDSAMYFCASHGSGGSYNEQFFGPGTRLTVL.

This clonotype has just a few counts. The genes are TRBV29-1 and TRBJ2-7; D gene ambiguous. This CDR3 has 12 amino acids. Germline lookup yields CDR1 SQVTM and CDR2 ANQGSEA. In nucleotides, the CDR3 is TGCAGTATATTTGGGCGCTCCTACGAGCAGTACTTC. It encodes CSIFGRSYEQYF.

The table lists this clonotype with many counts. The rearrangement links TRBV5-1 to TRBJ2-5; D unresolved. From germline, CDR1 is SGHRS and CDR2 YFSETQ. Trimming pared 0 bases from V and 5 bases from J, leaving 11 bases between. CDR3 length: 14 residues. The CDR3, as DNA: TGCGCCAGCAGCTTGGAGGGCCAAGGGGAGACCCAGTACTTC. Its protein is CASSLEGQGETQYF.

In this sample, this clonotype turned up many times. The chain is built from TRBV15 and TRBJ2-2, with D unresolved. Germline V gene lookup returns CDR1 LNHNV and CDR2 YYDKDF (reference sequence). V was pared by 9 bases and J by 5 bases, with 16 bases between. The CDR3 consists of 14 residues. The CDR3 bases are TGTGCCACGGGGTCGTCATTTGATACCGGGGAGCTGTTTTTT. It yields the protein CATGSSFDTGELFF.

The sample holds many counts of this clonotype. The rearrangement uses TRBV20-1 and TRBJ2-7, with D perhaps matching TRBD1 (6 bases). The germline V gene has CDR1 DFQATT and CDR2 SNEGSKA (reference sequence). CDR3 length: 15 amino acids. Trimming shortened V by 4 bases and J by 4 bases, and 20 bases separated the two germline ends. The CDR3 spells CSATPGQLGGYEQYF. DNA for the CDR3: TGCAGTGCTACACCCGGACAGTTAGGGGGTTACGAGCAGTACTTC.

The rearrangement joins TRBV9 to TRBJ1-6; D remains unclear. There are 15 residues in the CDR3. V gave up 5 bases and J gave up 2 bases, with 11 bases separating them. Germline V CDR1 and CDR2: SGDLS, YYNGEE. The CDR3 protein is CASSEGIAYNSPLHF. CDR3 coding DNA: TGTGCCAGCAGTGAGGGTATCGCCTATAATTCACCCCTCCACTTT.

This clonotype was detected many times. V gene TRBV2 combines with J gene TRBJ2-5, with a possible D match to TRBD1 (6 bases). V lost 4 bases and J 1 base, leaving 7 bases between the germline ends. The CDR3 spans 13 residues. Germline CDR1 and CDR2: SNHLY and FYNNEI. The CDR3 region has the DNA TGTGCCAGCAGTGGACAGGTCCAAGAGACCCAGTACTTC. Residues: CASSGQVQETQYF. Supplemented by reference TRBV2 and TRBJ2-5, the full variable domain reads EPEVTQTPSHQVTQMGQEVILRCVPISNHLYFYWYRQILGQKVEFLVSFYNNEISEKSEIFDDQFSVERPDGSNFTLKIRSTKLEDSAMYFCASSGQVQETQYFGPGTRLLVL.

This clonotype was detected ten times or more. The chain recombines TRBV20-1 with TRBJ2-7, with D uncertain. Germline values: CDR1 DFQATT, CDR2 SNEGSKA (reference sequence). V was trimmed by 2 bases and J by 2 bases, leaving 4 bases between them. CDR3 length equals 11 residues. This chain's CDR3 is CSARQTYEQYF. The CDR3 region has the DNA TGCAGTGCTAGACAGACCTACGAGCAGTACTTC.

This clonotype came up many times. V gene TRBV27 combines with J gene TRBJ1-5; no definite D call. V shed 4 bases and J shed 4 bases, with 17 bases lying between them. This CDR3 comprises 16 residues. The germline V gene encodes CDR1 MNHEY and CDR2 SMNVEV (reference sequence). The CDR3 bases are TGTGCCAGCAGTTCTACCCCCGCCAGGTTAAATCAGCCCCAGCATTTT. Translation gives CASSSTPARLNQPQHF.